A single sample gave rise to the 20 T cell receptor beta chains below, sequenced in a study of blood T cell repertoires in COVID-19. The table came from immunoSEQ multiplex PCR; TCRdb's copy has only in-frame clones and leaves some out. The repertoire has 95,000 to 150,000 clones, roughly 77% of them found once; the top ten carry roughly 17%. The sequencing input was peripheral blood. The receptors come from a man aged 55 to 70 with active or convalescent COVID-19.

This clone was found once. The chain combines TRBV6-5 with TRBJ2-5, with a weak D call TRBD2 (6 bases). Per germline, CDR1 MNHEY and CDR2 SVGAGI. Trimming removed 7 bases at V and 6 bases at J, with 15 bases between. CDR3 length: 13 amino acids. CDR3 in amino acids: CASTTGEEQTQYF. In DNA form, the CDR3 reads TGTGCCAGCACCACGGGGGAGGAACAGACCCAGTACTTC.

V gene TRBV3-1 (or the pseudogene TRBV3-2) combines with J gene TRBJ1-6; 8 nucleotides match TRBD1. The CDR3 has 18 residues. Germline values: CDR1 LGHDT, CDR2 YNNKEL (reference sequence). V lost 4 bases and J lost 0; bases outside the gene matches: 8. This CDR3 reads CASSRTRTGSSYNSPLHF. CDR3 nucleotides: TGTGCCAGCAGCCGAACCCGGACAGGGAGCTCCTATAATTCACCCCTCCACTTT.

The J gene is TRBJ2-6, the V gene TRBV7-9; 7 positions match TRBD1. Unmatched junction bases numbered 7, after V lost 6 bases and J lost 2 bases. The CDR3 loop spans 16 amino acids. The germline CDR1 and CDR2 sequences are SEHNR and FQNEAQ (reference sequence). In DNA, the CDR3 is TGTGCCAGCAGACGACAGGGAGTGGCTGGGGCCAACGTCCTGACTTTC. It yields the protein CASRRQGVAGANVLTF. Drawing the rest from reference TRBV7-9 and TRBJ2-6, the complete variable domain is DTGVSQNPRHKITKRGQNVTFRCDPISEHNRLYWYRQTLGQGPEFLTYFQNEAQLEKSRLLSDRFSAERPKGSFSTLEIQRTEQGDSAMYLCASRRQGVAGANVLTFGAGSRLTVL.

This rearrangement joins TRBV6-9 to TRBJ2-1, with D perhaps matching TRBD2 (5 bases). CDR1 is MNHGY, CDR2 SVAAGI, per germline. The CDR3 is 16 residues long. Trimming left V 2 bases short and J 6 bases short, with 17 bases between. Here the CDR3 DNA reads TGTGCCAGCAGTTATCAAGAGGGAGAGAGGCCCAATGAGCAGTTCTTC. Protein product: CASSYQEGERPNEQFF.

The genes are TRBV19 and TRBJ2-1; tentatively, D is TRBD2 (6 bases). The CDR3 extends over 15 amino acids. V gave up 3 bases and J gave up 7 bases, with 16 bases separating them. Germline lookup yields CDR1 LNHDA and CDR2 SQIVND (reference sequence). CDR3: CASSIPAGWTNEQFF. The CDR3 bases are TGTGCCAGTAGTATCCCGGCGGGGTGGACGAATGAGCAGTTCTTC.

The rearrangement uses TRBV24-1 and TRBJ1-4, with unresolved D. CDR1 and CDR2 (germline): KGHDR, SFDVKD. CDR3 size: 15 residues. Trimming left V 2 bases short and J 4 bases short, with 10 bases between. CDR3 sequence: CATSDSSGFNEKLFF. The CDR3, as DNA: TGTGCCACCAGTGATTCGTCAGGTTTTAATGAAAAACTGTTTTTT.

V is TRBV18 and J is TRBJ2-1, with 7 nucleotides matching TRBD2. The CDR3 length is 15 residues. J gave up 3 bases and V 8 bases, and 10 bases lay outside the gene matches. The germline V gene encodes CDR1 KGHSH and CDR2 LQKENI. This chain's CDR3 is CASRRERHIYNEQFF. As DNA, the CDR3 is TGTGCCAGCAGGCGGGAGCGGCATATCTACAATGAGCAGTTCTTC.

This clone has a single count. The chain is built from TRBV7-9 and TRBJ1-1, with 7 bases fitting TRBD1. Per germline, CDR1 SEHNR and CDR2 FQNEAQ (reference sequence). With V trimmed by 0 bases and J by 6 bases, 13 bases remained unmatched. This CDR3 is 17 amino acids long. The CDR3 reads CASSLARQGVDLSEAFF. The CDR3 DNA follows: TGTGCCAGCAGCTTAGCGCGACAGGGAGTTGATTTATCTGAAGCTTTCTTT.

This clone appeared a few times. The CDR3 region has the DNA TGTGCCAGTACTGGGAGGGGGACAGGGTCGAATGAGCAGTTCTTC. Its translation: CASTGRGTGSNEQFF. The chain recombines TRBV19 with TRBJ2-1; 9 nucleotides agree with TRBD1. The CDR3 is 15 amino acids. The ends lost 7 bases at V and 7 bases at J; junction bases unmatched: 11. Germline CDR1 reads LNHDA; CDR2 reads SQIVND (reference sequence).

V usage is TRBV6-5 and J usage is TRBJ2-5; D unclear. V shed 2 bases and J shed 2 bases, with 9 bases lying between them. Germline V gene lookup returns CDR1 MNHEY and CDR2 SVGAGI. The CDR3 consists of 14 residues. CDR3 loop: CASSYGVGQETQYF. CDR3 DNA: TGTGCCAGCAGTTACGGCGTCGGGCAAGAGACCCAGTACTTC.

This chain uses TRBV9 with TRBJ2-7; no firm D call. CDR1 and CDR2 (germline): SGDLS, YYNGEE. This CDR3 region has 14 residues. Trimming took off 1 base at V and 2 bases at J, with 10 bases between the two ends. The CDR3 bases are TGTGCCAGCAGCGTATTGGCGGAGACCTACGAGCAGTACTTC. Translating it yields CASSVLAETYEQYF.

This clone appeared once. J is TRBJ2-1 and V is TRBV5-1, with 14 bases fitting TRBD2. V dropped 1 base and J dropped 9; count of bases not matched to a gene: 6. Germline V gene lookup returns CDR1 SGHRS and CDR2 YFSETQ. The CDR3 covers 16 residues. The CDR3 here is CASSLRGTSGSGEQFF. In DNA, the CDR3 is TGCGCCAGCAGCTTGCGTGGGACTAGCGGGAGTGGTGAGCAGTTCTTC. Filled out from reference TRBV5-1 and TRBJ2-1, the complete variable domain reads KAGVTQTPRYLIKTRGQQVTLSCSPISGHRSVSWYQQTPGQGLQFLFEYFSETQRNKGNFPGRFSGRQFSNSRSEMNVSTLELGDSALYLCASSLRGTSGSGEQFFGPGTRLTVL.

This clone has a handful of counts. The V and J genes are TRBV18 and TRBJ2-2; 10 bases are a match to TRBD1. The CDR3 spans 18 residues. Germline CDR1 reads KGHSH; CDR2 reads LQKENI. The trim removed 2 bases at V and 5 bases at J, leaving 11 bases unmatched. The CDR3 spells CASSPLGDRGASTGELFF. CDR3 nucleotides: TGTGCCAGCTCACCATTAGGGGACAGGGGAGCCTCAACCGGGGAGCTGTTTTTT.

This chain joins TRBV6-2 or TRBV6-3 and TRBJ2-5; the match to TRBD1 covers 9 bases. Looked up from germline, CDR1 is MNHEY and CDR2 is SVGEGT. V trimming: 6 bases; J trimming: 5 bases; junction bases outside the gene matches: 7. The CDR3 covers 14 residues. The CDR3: CASSQRDRVETQYF. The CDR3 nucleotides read TGTGCCAGCAGCCAAAGGGACAGGGTGGAGACCCAGTACTTC.

The CDR3 region is CASSFRTGGATDTQYF. The CDR3, as DNA: TGTGCCAGCAGCTTTAGGACAGGGGGCGCAACAGATACGCAGTATTTT. V gene TRBV11-2 combines with J gene TRBJ2-3; 11 bases line up with TRBD1. V lost 3 bases, J lost 3 bases, and 5 bases stayed unmatched. The germline gives CDR1 SGHAT, CDR2 FQNNGV. The length of the CDR3 is 16 residues.

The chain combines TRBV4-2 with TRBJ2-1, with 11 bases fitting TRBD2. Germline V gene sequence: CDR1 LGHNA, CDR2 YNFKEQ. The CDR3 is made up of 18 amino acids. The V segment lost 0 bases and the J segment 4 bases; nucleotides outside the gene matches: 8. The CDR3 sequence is CASSQDPSLAGAYNEQFF. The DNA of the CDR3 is TGTGCCAGCAGCCAAGATCCGTCACTAGCGGGAGCATACAATGAGCAGTTCTTC.

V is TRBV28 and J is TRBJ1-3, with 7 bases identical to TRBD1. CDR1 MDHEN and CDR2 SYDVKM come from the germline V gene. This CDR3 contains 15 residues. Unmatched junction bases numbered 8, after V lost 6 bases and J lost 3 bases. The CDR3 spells CASRFRGTVGNTIYF. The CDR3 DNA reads TGTGCCAGCAGGTTTAGGGGGACAGTTGGAAACACCATATATTTT.

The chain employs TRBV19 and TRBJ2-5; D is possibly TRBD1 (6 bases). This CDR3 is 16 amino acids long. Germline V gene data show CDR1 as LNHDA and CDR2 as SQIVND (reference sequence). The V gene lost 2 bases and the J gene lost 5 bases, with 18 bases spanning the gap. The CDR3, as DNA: TGTGCCAGTAGTATATCCCCAGGGGTAGCTGGGGAGACCCAGTACTTC. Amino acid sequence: CASSISPGVAGETQYF.

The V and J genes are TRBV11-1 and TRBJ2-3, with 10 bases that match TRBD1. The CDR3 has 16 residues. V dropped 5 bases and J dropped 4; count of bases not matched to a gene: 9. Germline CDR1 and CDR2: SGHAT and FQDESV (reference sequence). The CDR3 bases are TGTGCCAGCAGCGCCCGGGACAGGGGCTCGGCAGATACGCAGTATTTT. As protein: CASSARDRGSADTQYF.

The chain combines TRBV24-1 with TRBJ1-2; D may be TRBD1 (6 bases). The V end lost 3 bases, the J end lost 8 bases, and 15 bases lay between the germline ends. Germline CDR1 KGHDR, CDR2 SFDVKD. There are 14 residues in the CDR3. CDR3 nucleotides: TGTGCCACCAGTGATCAGTGGGGGCTCGGGGGCTACACCTTC. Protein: CATSDQWGLGGYTF.